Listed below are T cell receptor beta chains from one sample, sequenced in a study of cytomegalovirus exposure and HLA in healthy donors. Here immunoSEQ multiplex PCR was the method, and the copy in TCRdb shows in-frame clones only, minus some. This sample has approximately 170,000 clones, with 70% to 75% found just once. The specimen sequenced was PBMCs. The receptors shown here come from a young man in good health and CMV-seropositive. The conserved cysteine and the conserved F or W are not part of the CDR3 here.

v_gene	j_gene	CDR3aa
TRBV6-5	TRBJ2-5	ASSGDSRAETQY
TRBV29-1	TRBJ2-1	SVVHPGTDNEQF
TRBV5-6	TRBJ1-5	ASSTRDSGNQPQH
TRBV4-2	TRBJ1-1	ASSPSGGADTEAF
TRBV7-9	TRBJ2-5	ASSATTSGGQETQY
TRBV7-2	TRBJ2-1	ASSLFSGAHNEQF
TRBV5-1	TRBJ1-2	ASSLGGDYGYT
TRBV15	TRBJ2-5	ATSGSDQETQY
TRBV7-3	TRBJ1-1	ASSPTGARVNTEAF
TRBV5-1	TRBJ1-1	ASSLTGGGSTEAF
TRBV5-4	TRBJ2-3	ASSLSGTVSTDTQY
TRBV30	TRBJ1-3	AWTFGGGPGNTIY
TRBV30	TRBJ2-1	AWMGLAGIHEQF
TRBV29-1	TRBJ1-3	SVAKYRGSGNTIY
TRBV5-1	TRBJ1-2	ASSAGDRETYT
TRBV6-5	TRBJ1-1	ASSSPGGAGPGLAF
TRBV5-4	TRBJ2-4	ASSLKGTKNIQY
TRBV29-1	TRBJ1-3	SVETGTGGNTIY
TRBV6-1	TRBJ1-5	ASSEAGRGRNQPQH
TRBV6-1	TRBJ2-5	ASETSGQETQY
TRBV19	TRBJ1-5	ASSPGGRDNQPQH
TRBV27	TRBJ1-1	ASSLRGQYPEAF
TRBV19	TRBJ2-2	ASSQARRELF
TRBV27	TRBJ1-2	ASSLRDRRNGGYT
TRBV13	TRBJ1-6	ASSRGQGRPLH
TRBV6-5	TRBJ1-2	ASSYGRDNYYGYT
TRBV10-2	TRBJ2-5	ASSENYQETQY
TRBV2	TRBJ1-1	ASIGRGRNTEAF
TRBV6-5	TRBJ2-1	ASSPAGQDYNEQF
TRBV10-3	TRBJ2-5	APWDKY
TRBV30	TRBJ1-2	AWTRDSANYGYT
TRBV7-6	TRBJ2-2	ASSRGGGGPRTGELF